Detailed here is one TCR beta chain. CDR1 is SGHRS, CDR2 YFSETQ, per germline. Trimming pared 3 bases from V and 5 bases from J, leaving 15 bases between. The CDR3 length is 16 residues. This sample was included in a study of blood T cell repertoires in COVID-19. Assay used: immunoSEQ multiplex PCR; TCRdb lists only in-frame clones, some missing. Of under 150,000 clones detected, 80% to 85% appear once; the ten largest clones hold 4.5% to 7%. Participants spanned ages roughly 18 to 95 years and resided in 20 to 30 US areas. Cohorts were assigned according to the clinical history that participants reported.

The TCR originated in a man aged 40-49 years with acute COVID-19. V gene TRBV5-1 combines with J gene TRBJ1-6; weak D call: TRBD1 (5 bases). Sequencing was carried out using PBMCs or T cells enriched from blood (not recorded which). The CDR3 here is CASSSGRNPDNSPLHF. Here the CDR3 DNA reads TGCGCCAGCAGCTCAGGGAGGAACCCGGATAATTCACCCCTCCACTTT.